This is a list of T cell receptor beta chains from one sample in a study of shared clonotypes between healthy human individuals. Profiled with immunoSEQ multiplex PCR; TCRdb holds only in-frame clones, not every one. The sample yields fewer than 150,000 clones, more than 65% seen once. Sequencing was performed on memory CD8+ T cells sorted from blood. The receptors originated from a woman in her twenties or thirties in good health. Both conserved end residues are part of each CDR3. Fields, in order: J gene, V gene, clone size, D gene, CDR3 length, CDR3 DNA, CDR3 protein. A D gene is named only where the DNA matches it firmly. The listing skips clone size in some rows; elsewhere it reads once, few, many or a size class.

TRBJ2-1	TRBV29-1	.	.	14	TGCAGCGTGGGGTCCGGACACTCCTACAATGAGCAGTTCTTC	CSVGSGHSYNEQFF
TRBJ2-5	TRBV27	.	.	13	TGTGCCAGCAGTTTACACAACCAAGAGACCCAGTACTTC	CASSLHNQETQYF
TRBJ2-7	TRBV5-4	.	TRBD2	19	TGTGCCAGCAGCTTGGCCGAGACTAGCGGAAGTGTTTTCTCCTACGAGCAGTACTTC	CASSLAETSGSVFSYEQYF
TRBJ2-5	TRBV13	.	.	15	TGTGCCAGCAGCGCTACCGGGAGACTCCGGGAGACCCAGTACTTC	CASSATGRLRETQYF
TRBJ2-7	TRBV27	few	.	14	TGTGCCAGCAGTTTAGTTATGGACAGCTACGAGCAGTACTTC	CASSLVMDSYEQYF
TRBJ1-1	TRBV4-1	.	.	15	TGCGCCAGCAGCCAAGTGGTCAGGGGTGGCACTGAAGCTTTCTTT	CASSQVVRGGTEAFF
TRBJ1-4	TRBV19	few	.	17	TGTGCCAGTAGTATAGATCGCGAGGCCGACGTCAATGAAAAACTGTTTTTT	CASSIDREADVNEKLFF
TRBJ2-7	TRBV29-1	.	.	13	TGCAGCGTTGAAGACAGACTGGCGGCCGAGCAGTACTTC	CSVEDRLAAEQYF
TRBJ2-1	TRBV11-3	.	.	15	TGTGCCAGCAGCCAAGGAGGGGCTAGGAGCAATGAGCAGTTCTTC	CASSQGGARSNEQFF
TRBJ2-7	TRBV6-6	.	TRBD1	15	TGTGCCAGCAGTTTAATTCCGGGACAGTACTACGAGCAGTACTTC	CASSLIPGQYYEQYF
TRBJ2-7	TRBV7-9	.	.	13	TGTGCCAGCAGCTATGACCCGCCCTACGAGCAGTACTTC	CASSYDPPYEQYF
TRBJ2-1	TRBV7-6	many	TRBD2	16	TGTGCCAGCAGCACCGGACTAGCGGATTCCTCCAATGAGCAGTTCTTC	CASSTGLADSSNEQFF
TRBJ1-5	TRBV28	few	.	18	TGTGCCAGCAGTTCTCAAAAAACAGGGTTAGCTCTCGGACAGCCCCAGCATTTT	CASSSQKTGLALGQPQHF
TRBJ2-1	TRBV5-1	.	.	13	TGCGCCAGCAGTGGCGGACTTTACAATGAGCAGTTCTTC	CASSGGLYNEQFF
TRBJ2-1	TRBV11-2	once	.	18	TGTGCCAGCAGCTTAGTCCCTAGCCTTGCAACTTCCTACAATGAGCAGTTCTTC	CASSLVPSLATSYNEQFF
TRBJ2-7	TRBV25-1	few	.	12	TGTGCCAGCAGTGACGGTTCCTACGAGCAGTACTTC	CASSDGSYEQYF
TRBJ2-7	TRBV28	.	.	16	TGTGCCAGCAACTCCGTGAGGGGGGTCCACTCCTACGAGCAGTACTTC	CASNSVRGVHSYEQYF
TRBJ2-7	TRBV4-1	.	.	15	TGCGCCAGCAGCCAGAGAGGGGGACACGACTACGAGCAGTACTTC	CASSQRGGHDYEQYF
TRBJ2-1	TRBV25-1	.	TRBD1	16	TGTGCCAGCAGTGGGTCCCGGGACAGGGAGAACAATGAGCAGTTCTTC	CASSGSRDRENNEQFF
TRBJ1-1	TRBV29-1	.	.	11	TGCAGCGTTGTGGAGTTGGCCGGAGCTTTCTTT	CSVVELAGAFF
TRBJ2-1	TRBV28	.	.	13	TGTGCCAGCAGTTTAGAGGGATTCGATGAGCAGTTCTTC	CASSLEGFDEQFF
TRBJ2-1	TRBV25-1	.	.	10	TGTGCCAGCGGTTCAGATGAGCAGTTCTTC	CASGSDEQFF
TRBJ2-3	TRBV6-5	.	TRBD1	16	TGTGCCAGCAGTTACTCGGGACAGGGTGTGACAGATACGCAGTATTTT	CASSYSGQGVTDTQYF
TRBJ2-5	TRBV9	.	.	16	TGTGCCAGCAGTGGGGATAGCGGAGCGTTCCAAGAGACCCAGTACTTC	CASSGDSGAFQETQYF
TRBJ2-5	TRBV9	.	.	15	TGTGCCAGCAGCGTAGGAGGCTCCCGGGCCGAGACCCAGTACTTC	CASSVGGSRAETQYF
TRBJ2-7	TRBV7-9	once	TRBD2	14	TGTGCCAGCAGCTTGGGAGGGGAGGACTACGAGCAGTACTTC	CASSLGGEDYEQYF
TRBJ2-1	TRBV7-9	.	.	11	TGTGCCAGCGCCAGGGACAATGAGCAGTTCTTC	CASARDNEQFF
TRBJ2-3	TRBV5-4	.	TRBD2	16	TGTGCCAGCAGCTCCTTCCGCGGGAGTTACGCAGATACGCAGTATTTT	CASSSFRGSYADTQYF
TRBJ1-3	TRBV30	.	.	18	TGTGCCTGGAGTGTACTTCCCCCGCTCGGCGGGCATGGAAACACCATATATTTT	CAWSVLPPLGGHGNTIYF
TRBJ1-4	TRBV6-1	.	.	15	TGTGCCAGCAGTGAATGGCGGGGAAGTAATGAAAAACTGTTTTTT	CASSEWRGSNEKLFF
TRBJ2-2	TRBV5-1	.	TRBD2	15	TGCGCCAGCAGCTACGGGACTATGAACACCGGGGAGCTGTTTTTT	CASSYGTMNTGELFF
TRBJ2-7	TRBV27	.	TRBD2	16	TGTGCCAGCAGTTTATATAGCGGGAGTGCATTAATCGAGCAGTACTTC	CASSLYSGSALIEQYF
TRBJ2-7	TRBV11-2	.	.	15	TGTGCCAGCAGCAGTCCCGGGACGGTCTCCTACGAGCAGTACTTC	CASSSPGTVSYEQYF
TRBJ2-2	TRBV2	many	TRBD1	14	TGTGCCAGAAAGGGGGCAGCGAACACCGGGGAGCTGTTTTTT	CARKGAANTGELFF
TRBJ2-2	TRBV14	.	.	13	TGTGCCAGCAGCCGGGACTTCACCGGGGAGCTGTTTTTT	CASSRDFTGELFF